A selection of T cell receptor beta chains follows, all from one sample in a study of OX40 agonist ivuxolimab in advanced cancers. Clones were sequenced by immunoSEQ multiplex PCR, and TCRdb holds only the in-frame ones, with some missing. This sample has tens of thousands of clones, with approximately 91% found just once. Sequenced here: CD4+ or CD8+ T cells sorted from blood, sampled in a trial of the OX40 agonist ivuxolimab. These receptors all come from an adult with an advanced solid tumor such as melanoma, head and neck, liver or kidney cancer. Both conserved end residues are part of each CDR3. Fields, in order: V gene, J gene, clone size, D gene, CDR3 protein, CDR3 DNA. A D gene is named only where the DNA matches it firmly. The size entry is marked missing in some rows and otherwise reads once, few, many or a size class.

v_call: TRBV5-1
j_call: TRBJ2-2
clone_size: .
d_call: TRBD2
cdr3_aa: CASSSWTSENTGELFF
cdr3_nt: TGCGCCAGCAGCTCGTGGACTAGCGAGAACACCGGGGAGCTGTTTTTT

v_call: TRBV5-5
j_call: TRBJ1-1
clone_size: .
d_call: .
cdr3_aa: CASSLGGNTEAFF
cdr3_nt: TGTGCCAGCAGCTTGGGCGGGAACACTGAAGCTTTCTTT

v_call: TRBV7-9
j_call: TRBJ2-7
clone_size: .
d_call: .
cdr3_aa: CASSLTSPYEQYF
cdr3_nt: TGTGCCAGCAGCTTGACAAGTCCCTACGAGCAGTACTTC

v_call: TRBV27
j_call: TRBJ1-2
clone_size: .
d_call: TRBD1
cdr3_aa: CASSSLDLGQGLTF
cdr3_nt: TGTGCCAGCAGTTCCTTAGACCTTGGACAGGGCCTCACCTTC

v_call: TRBV7-2
j_call: TRBJ1-1
clone_size: .
d_call: .
cdr3_aa: CASSYGTTNTEAFF
cdr3_nt: TGTGCCAGCAGTTACGGGACAACTAACACTGAAGCTTTCTTT

v_call: TRBV2
j_call: TRBJ1-2
clone_size: once
d_call: .
cdr3_aa: CASSLMGNYGYTF
cdr3_nt: TGTGCCAGCAGCCTCATGGGTAACTATGGCTACACCTTC

v_call: TRBV6-6
j_call: TRBJ1-5
clone_size: .
d_call: .
cdr3_aa: CASNPGQHNQPQHF
cdr3_nt: TGTGCCAGCAACCCGGGACAACACAATCAGCCCCAGCATTTT

v_call: TRBV25-1
j_call: TRBJ1-2
clone_size: once
d_call: .
cdr3_aa: CASSEFEGARGYTF
cdr3_nt: TGTGCCAGCAGTGAATTCGAAGGGGCGCGTGGCTACACCTTC

v_call: TRBV6-5
j_call: TRBJ2-7
clone_size: .
d_call: .
cdr3_aa: CASSYGGSLFYEQYF
cdr3_nt: TGTGCCAGCAGTTATGGGGGGTCCCTCTTCTACGAGCAGTACTTC

v_call: TRBV7-9
j_call: TRBJ1-2
clone_size: .
d_call: TRBD1
cdr3_aa: CASSSAGGTGDYGYTF
cdr3_nt: TGTGCCAGCAGCTCAGCTGGGGGGACAGGGGACTATGGCTACACCTTC

v_call: TRBV11-2
j_call: TRBJ2-7
clone_size: once
d_call: .
cdr3_aa: CASSLVLGAYEQYF
cdr3_nt: TGTGCCAGCAGCTTAGTTCTGGGGGCCTACGAGCAGTACTTC

v_call: TRBV7-8
j_call: TRBJ1-1
clone_size: .
d_call: TRBD1
cdr3_aa: CASSRGQKGGQHTEAFF
cdr3_nt: TGTGCCAGCAGCCGGGGACAGAAGGGCGGGCAGCACACTGAAGCTTTCTTT

v_call: TRBV4-1
j_call: TRBJ2-7
clone_size: .
d_call: TRBD1
cdr3_aa: CASSRGQDPYEQYF
cdr3_nt: TGCGCCAGCAGCCGGGGACAGGATCCCTACGAGCAGTACTTC

v_call: TRBV19
j_call: TRBJ2-7
clone_size: .
d_call: .
cdr3_aa: CASSPDSLNAYEQYF
cdr3_nt: TGTGCCAGTAGTCCGGACAGCCTTAATGCCTACGAGCAGTACTTC

v_call: TRBV7-9
j_call: TRBJ2-1
clone_size: .
d_call: TRBD2
cdr3_aa: CASSLSSGEYNEQFF
cdr3_nt: TGTGCCAGCAGCTTATCTAGCGGGGAGTACAATGAGCAGTTCTTC

v_call: TRBV5-4
j_call: TRBJ2-5
clone_size: .
d_call: .
cdr3_aa: CASSSGRYDGETQYF
cdr3_nt: TGTGCCAGCAGCTCCGGACGCTACGACGGGGAGACCCAGTACTTC

v_call: TRBV10-3
j_call: TRBJ2-7
clone_size: .
d_call: .
cdr3_aa: CAISDRDIYEQYF
cdr3_nt: TGTGCCATCAGTGATAGGGACATCTACGAGCAGTACTTC

v_call: TRBV5-1
j_call: TRBJ1-1
clone_size: .
d_call: .
cdr3_aa: CASRGGVEAFF
cdr3_nt: TGCGCCAGCAGGGGAGGGGTTGAAGCTTTCTTT

v_call: TRBV5-1
j_call: TRBJ1-2
clone_size: few
d_call: .
cdr3_aa: CASRQRPTGYTF
cdr3_nt: TGCGCCAGCAGGCAGAGACCTACTGGCTACACCTTC

v_call: TRBV4-1
j_call: TRBJ2-5
clone_size: .
d_call: TRBD1
cdr3_aa: CASSLRDRETETQYF
cdr3_nt: TGCGCCAGCAGCCTCCGGGACAGGGAAACCGAGACCCAGTACTTC

v_call: TRBV5-5
j_call: TRBJ2-1
clone_size: .
d_call: .
cdr3_aa: CASSFTLSYNEQFF
cdr3_nt: TGTGCCAGCAGCTTTACCCTCTCCTACAATGAGCAGTTCTTC

v_call: TRBV27
j_call: TRBJ2-3
clone_size: .
d_call: .
cdr3_aa: CASSFRDADTQYF
cdr3_nt: TGTGCCAGCAGTTTCCGGGACGCAGATACGCAGTATTTT

v_call: TRBV27
j_call: TRBJ2-7
clone_size: .
d_call: .
cdr3_aa: CASSLSGGGSHEQYF
cdr3_nt: TGTGCCAGCAGTTTATCCGGGGGCGGAAGCCACGAGCAGTACTTC

v_call: TRBV27
j_call: TRBJ1-2
clone_size: .
d_call: TRBD1
cdr3_aa: CASSETGLHYGYTF
cdr3_nt: TGTGCCAGCAGTGAGACAGGGCTGCACTATGGCTACACCTTC

v_call: TRBV4-1
j_call: TRBJ2-1
clone_size: once
d_call: .
cdr3_aa: CASSRGGTVFF
cdr3_nt: TGCGCCAGCAGTCGAGGCGGGACGGTGTTCTTC

v_call: TRBV29-1
j_call: TRBJ2-5
clone_size: .
d_call: .
cdr3_aa: CSVEVYSGFSETQYF
cdr3_nt: TGCAGCGTTGAAGTGTACTCAGGGTTTAGCGAGACCCAGTACTTC

v_call: TRBV10-3
j_call: TRBJ2-7
clone_size: .
d_call: .
cdr3_aa: CAISEGEAAGDEQYF
cdr3_nt: TGTGCCATCAGTGAGGGCGAGGCCGCCGGGGACGAGCAGTACTTC

v_call: TRBV18
j_call: TRBJ2-7
clone_size: .
d_call: TRBD1
cdr3_aa: CASSPRDSFPYEQYF
cdr3_nt: TGTGCCAGCTCACCACGGGACAGCTTCCCCTACGAGCAGTACTTC

v_call: TRBV4-3
j_call: TRBJ2-2
clone_size: .
d_call: .
cdr3_aa: CASSQESLQGGIGNTGELFF
cdr3_nt: TGCGCCAGCAGCCAAGAATCCCTCCAGGGCGGAATCGGGAACACCGGGGAGCTGTTTTTT

v_call: TRBV5-1
j_call: TRBJ2-5
clone_size: .
d_call: TRBD2
cdr3_aa: CASSPDLAGGPWETQYF
cdr3_nt: TGCGCCAGCAGCCCAGACCTTGCGGGAGGGCCCTGGGAGACCCAGTACTTC

v_call: TRBV25-1
j_call: TRBJ1-1
clone_size: .
d_call: TRBD1
cdr3_aa: CASSHRDSHEAFF
cdr3_nt: TGTGCCAGCAGCCATAGGGACAGTCACGAAGCTTTCTTT